The T cell receptor beta chain described here comes from a study of T cells in tuberculosis. On average around 100,000 T cells per donor were immunosequenced. This CDR3 region has 15 residues. CDR1 is LNHDA, CDR2 SQIVND, per germline (reference sequence). V shed 10 bases and J shed 1 base, with 19 bases lying between them. TCRdb keeps only in-frame clones here, not all; method: immunoSEQ multiplex PCR. The repertoire holds more than 30,000 clones, with around 93% as singletons. Study-wide findings and caveats: Active tuberculosis TCR-alpha repertoires lay closer to GMM-specific TCRs than IGRA-negative controls, suggesting clonal expansion. Smaller alpha distances in active tuberculosis partly reflected shorter CDR3-alpha lengths.

As concerns this clone: Its antigen remains unidentified.

Sample: PBMCs. The chain employs TRBV19 and TRBJ1-2; D is unresolved. The source of this sequence is a donor aged 10-29 years with latent tuberculosis or without tuberculosis infection. Some clones in this sample may be carry-over from other donors' samples. The CDR3 DNA follows: TGTGCCACCTCGGAGAGCGGCCGAAATAACTATGGCTACACCTTC. It yields the protein CATSESGRNNYGYTF.